This TCR beta chain was recovered during a study of cytomegalovirus exposure and HLA in healthy donors. Study at large: Later, an analysis reported that the 110 or so validation repertoires had used the same platform as the roughly 680 first-cohort repertoires. Study-wide findings and caveats: Rare TCR sequences predominated, though certain public TCRs were found in many donors.

The approximately 120-subject validation cohort, separate from the 666-subject first cohort, included the donors. A word on this clone: Its antigen is currently unknown.

Trimming shortened V by 7 bases and J by 5 bases, and 24 bases separated the two germline ends. Germline values: CDR1 SNHLY, CDR2 FYNNEI. The CDR3 contains 16 residues. Some clones are missing from TCRdb's copy, which holds only in-frame ones; the method was immunoSEQ multiplex PCR. The data show tens of thousands of clones, about 96% seen once. The sequence was obtained from a man aged 18 to 29 in good health and CMV-seronegative. Sample: PBMCs. The chain employs TRBV2 and TRBJ2-7; tentatively, D is TRBD2 (5 bases). CDR3 amino acids: CASNPQTRIRVHEQYF. Written as DNA, the CDR3 is TGTGCCAGCAACCCCCAAACTAGGATAAGAGTCCACGAGCAGTACTTC.